The rows below give T cell receptor beta chains drawn from one sample of a study of cytomegalovirus exposure and HLA in healthy donors. Clones were read by immunoSEQ multiplex PCR, and TCRdb kept only the in-frame ones, dropping some. The sample consists of approximately 73,000 clones, 55% to 75% of them appearing once. The specimen sequenced was PBMCs. These receptors were taken from a man aged 25-45 years in good health and CMV-seropositive. The CDR3 runs from the conserved cysteine through the conserved F or W. Each record gives: V gene, J gene, D gene, clone size, CDR3 DNA, CDR3 protein. D genes are given only for firm matches. Clone size is shown for a subset of rows, as once, few, many or a class of expanded clone.

>TRBV19|TRBJ1-1|TRBD1|NA
TGTGCCAGCCAGTGGGACAGCGGTCGGACTGAAGCTTTCTTT
CASQWDSGRTEAFF
>TRBV21-1|TRBJ1-1|NA|NA
TGTGCCAGCAGCGCCACAGAGAAGAACACTGAAGCTTTCTTT
CASSATEKNTEAFF
>TRBV11-3|TRBJ2-7|NA|once
TGTGCCAGCAGCCCGGAGGGACAGAGCTACGAGCAGTACTTC
CASSPEGQSYEQYF
>TRBV4-2|TRBJ2-2|TRBD1|NA
TGTGCCAGCAGCCAAGGTGTGAGGGACAGGGGAAACACCGGGGAGCTGTTTTTT
CASSQGVRDRGNTGELFF
>TRBV14|TRBJ2-3|TRBD2|NA
TGTGCCAGCAGCCTAGCGGGAGGCCCAGATACGCAGTATTTT
CASSLAGGPDTQYF
>TRBV7-9|TRBJ2-2|NA|once
TGTGCCAGCAGCTTACCTCTGGGAGGCACCGGGGAGCTGTTTTTT
CASSLPLGGTGELFF
>TRBV20-1|TRBJ2-7|NA|NA
TGCAGTGCTTTAGGCGCGGGCGAGCAGTACTTC
CSALGAGEQYF
>TRBV7-2|TRBJ2-1|NA|few
TGTGCCAGCAGAGAGCCCCGGGGAGGATGGGGTAATGAGCAGTTCTTC
CASREPRGGWGNEQFF
>TRBV5-1|TRBJ1-2|NA|NA
TGCGCCAGCAGCTTGGATGGGGGCGGCGGCTACACCTTC
CASSLDGGGGYTF
>TRBV5-5|TRBJ1-4|TRBD1|NA
TGTGCCAGCAGCTCGGGACAGCTTAATGAAAAACTGTTTTTT
CASSSGQLNEKLFF
>TRBV5-1|TRBJ2-7|TRBD1|NA
TGCGCCAGCAGCGAGGGGGCGAACGAGCAGTACTTC
CASSEGANEQYF
>TRBV6-1|TRBJ2-1|TRBD2|NA
TGTGCCAGCAGTGAGGGGACTACCAATTACAATGAGCAGTTCTTC
CASSEGTTNYNEQFF
>TRBV5-1|TRBJ2-3|NA|once
TGCGCCAGCAGCGCGGGATTACGGGGAGCAGATACGCAGTATTTT
CASSAGLRGADTQYF
>TRBV6-5|TRBJ1-6|NA|NA
TGTGCCAGCAGTTACCGCCAGGGGAATAATTCACCCCTCCACTTT
CASSYRQGNNSPLHF
>TRBV9|TRBJ2-1|NA|NA
TGTGCCAGCAGCGTATGGGGAGAGGCCTACAATGAGCAGTTCTTC
CASSVWGEAYNEQFF
>TRBV18|TRBJ2-3|TRBD2|NA
TGTGCCAGCTCACCCCCCTTTTATGAGCGGGAGGGCTCAGATACGCAGTATTTT
CASSPPFYEREGSDTQYF
>TRBV6-4|TRBJ2-2|TRBD2|NA
TGTGCCAGCAGAGGACTAGTCTCCACCGGGGAGCTGTTTTTT
CASRGLVSTGELFF
>TRBV27|TRBJ1-4|TRBD1|NA
TGTGCCAGCAGTTTAACAGGGGAGTCTGAAAAACTGTTTTTT
CASSLTGESEKLFF
>TRBV6-6|TRBJ2-3|TRBD2|NA
TGTGCCAGTCACCCTAGCGGGGGGCTCGTTACGCAGTATTTT
CASHPSGGLVTQYF
>TRBV6-1|TRBJ2-7|TRBD1|NA
TGTGCCAGCAGAGAGACAGGGAGAGATGAGCAGTACTTC
CASRETGRDEQYF
>TRBV4-1|TRBJ2-5|NA|NA
TGCGCCAGCAGCAGGCAGGGTATCCGAGAGACCCAGTACTTC
CASSRQGIRETQYF
>TRBV15|TRBJ2-6|NA|NA
TGTGCCACCAGCAAAAACACGGGGTCTGGGGCCAACGTCCTGACTTTC
CATSKNTGSGANVLTF
>TRBV2|TRBJ2-7|NA|NA
TGTGCCAGCAGGATGGCCGACGAGCAGTACTTC
CASRMADEQYF
>TRBV5-1|TRBJ2-1|TRBD2|NA
TGCGCCAGCAGCTTCTCCCCGGGACTAGCGGGATGGGGAGAGTACAATGAGCAGTTCTTC
CASSFSPGLAGWGEYNEQFF
>TRBV28|TRBJ2-7|TRBD2|few
TGTGCCAGCAGGCCCGGGACTATCACCTACGAGCAGTACTTC
CASRPGTITYEQYF
>TRBV2|TRBJ1-1|TRBD1|NA
TGTGCCAGCATTCGGGGGGCACAGGGGGACACTGAAGCTTTCTTT
CASIRGAQGDTEAFF
>TRBV7-6|TRBJ1-1|NA|few
TGTGCCAGCAGCTTAGGCGAAGGGGGTGAGACTGAAGCTTTCTTT
CASSLGEGGETEAFF
>TRBV6-5|TRBJ2-5|NA|NA
TGTGCCAGCAGTTGGCAGGGGGGAACACAAGAGACCCAGTACTTC
CASSWQGGTQETQYF
>TRBV18|TRBJ2-3|NA|NA
TGTGCCAGCTCACCCCCGAGTCGTAGCACAGATACGCAGTATTTT
CASSPPSRSTDTQYF
>TRBV7-9|TRBJ2-1|NA|NA
TGTGCCAGCTTTTCCCCTCAGGGAAGGTACAATGAGCAGTTCTTC
CASFSPQGRYNEQFF
>TRBV27|TRBJ2-7|TRBD2|NA
TGTGCCAGCAGTTTATCCTTCCTAGCGGGAGTAAGTGAGCAGTACTTC
CASSLSFLAGVSEQYF
>TRBV25-1|TRBJ2-7|NA|NA
TGTGCCAGCGGAAGCAGGGGACCTAAAAGTTTC
CASGSRGPKSF
>TRBV15|TRBJ1-1|TRBD1|few
TGTGCCACCAGCGGTGACAGGGAAACTGAAGCTTTCTTT
CATSGDRETEAFF
>TRBV19|TRBJ2-1|NA|NA
TGTGCCAGTAGTATACAGGGGCGGTACAATGAGCAGTTCTTC
CASSIQGRYNEQFF
>TRBV27|TRBJ1-3|NA|once
TGTGCCAGCCCCCCGGGACTGAGGCTCTCCGGAAACACCATATATTTT
CASPPGLRLSGNTIYF
>TRBV7-9|TRBJ2-1|NA|few
TGTGCCAGCAGCTCTCCCTACGAGCAGTTCTTC
CASSSPYEQFF
>TRBV7-3|TRBJ2-2|TRBD2|NA
TGTGCCAGCAGTCGCGGGGGGGATGGAGGGGAGCTGTTTTTT
CASSRGGDGGELFF
>TRBV11-2|TRBJ1-1|NA|few
TGTGCCAGCAGCGAACAGGGGAACACTGAAGCTTTCTTT
CASSEQGNTEAFF
>TRBV13|TRBJ2-3|TRBD2|NA
TGTGCCAGCAGTCCGGGACTAGCGGGGGATACGCAGTATTTT
CASSPGLAGDTQYF
>TRBV28|TRBJ1-5|TRBD1|few
TGTGCCATAGCCCGGGACAGATATCAGCCCCAGCATTTT
CAIARDRYQPQHF
>TRBV10-3|TRBJ1-1|NA|few
TGTGCCATCAGTGAAGTGCGGGATGAAGCTTTCTTT
CAISEVRDEAFF
>TRBV28|TRBJ1-4|NA|few
TGTGCCAGCAGCCACACACGCGGTGAAAAACTGTTTTTT
CASSHTRGEKLFF
>TRBV11-1|TRBJ1-1|NA|NA
TGTGCCAGCAGCTTGGGGGGGCGCAATGAAGCTTTCTTT
CASSLGGRNEAFF
>TRBV5-1|TRBJ2-2|NA|NA
TGCGCCAGCAGCCTACAGGGTTCTGCCGGGGAGCTGTTTTTT
CASSLQGSAGELFF
>TRBV28|TRBJ1-5|NA|few
TGTGCCAGCAGTTCGCCGGGTCCGAATCAGCCCCAGCATTTT
CASSSPGPNQPQHF
>TRBV29-1|TRBJ2-7|TRBD1|NA
TGCAGCGTTGGACAGGGGGCTTTCCGATCCTACGAGCAGTACTTC
CSVGQGAFRSYEQYF
>TRBV5-1|TRBJ1-5|NA|few
TGCGCCAGCAGCTTGGCGTCAGGCCCAACGTGGCCCCAGCATTTT
CASSLASGPTWPQHF
>TRBV28|TRBJ2-5|TRBD2|few
TGTGCCAGCAGGGGGTGGGGGGGGTACCAAGAGACCCAGTACTTC
CASRGWGGYQETQYF
>TRBV5-4|TRBJ2-7|TRBD2|NA
TGTGCCAGCAGCGTCAGCGGGGCGGACTACGAGCAGTACTTC
CASSVSGADYEQYF